A single sample gave rise to the 25 T cell receptor beta chains below, sequenced in a study of blood T cells in healthy people across ages. The second PCR ran about 6 to 11 cycles with a sample-barcoded 5' primer and J-beta primers. MiXCR, run by TCRdb on the 5' RACE reads, gives a single entry per CDR3 protein. Counted here are about 1.6 million distinct CDR3 sequences, about 31% occurring once; the ten biggest clones make up 11%. Sequencing used blood. These receptors all stem from a woman aged 25-40 years in good health.

The chain employs TRBV20-1 and TRBJ2-7; no definite D call. The V gene's germline CDR1 is DFQATT and CDR2 SNEGSKA (reference sequence). V gave up 6 bases and J gave up 3 bases, with 12 bases separating them. CDR3 length equals 12 residues. In DNA, the CDR3 is TGCAGTGCCAATGGACGACTCTACGAGCAGTACTTC. Its translation: CSANGRLYEQYF.

This clonotype was seen more than once but under ten times. The V and J genes are TRBV28 and TRBJ1-1; TRBD1 is a possible D gene (5 bases). The CDR3 covers 15 residues. Trimming left V 7 bases short and J 5 bases short, with 20 bases between. CDR1 MDHEN and CDR2 SYDVKM come from the germline V gene. The CDR3 here is CASTSSQVYKTEAFF. The DNA for the CDR3 is TGTGCCAGCACCTCCTCACAGGTCTATAAGACTGAAGCTTTCTTT. Together with reference TRBV28 and TRBJ1-1, the CDR3 gives the full variable domain: DVKVTQSSRYLVKRTGEKVFLECVQDMDHENMFWYRQDPGLGLRLIYFSYDVKMKEKGDIPEGYSVSREKKERFSLILESASTNQTSMYLCASTSSQVYKTEAFFGQGTRLTVV.

The V gene is TRBV20-1, the J gene TRBJ2-7; perhaps TRBD2 as D (7 bases). Germline V gives CDR1 DFQATT, CDR2 SNEGSKA (reference sequence). Trimming pared 3 bases from V and 2 bases from J, leaving 17 bases between. The CDR3 consists of 15 residues. The CDR3: CSARPQSGTTYEQYF. Written as DNA, the CDR3 is TGCAGTGCTAGGCCGCAGAGCGGGACAACCTACGAGCAGTACTTC.

The rearrangement joins TRBV12-3 or TRBV12-4 to TRBJ2-1, with D perhaps given as TRBD1 or TRBD2 (5 bases each). The CDR3 length is 16 residues. Trimming took off 5 bases at V and 6 bases at J, with 20 bases between the two ends. CDR3 bases: TGTGCCAGCAGTCCCCCCGGGACCGGGGTCTTCAATGAGCAGTTCTTC. As protein: CASSPPGTGVFNEQFF.

This chain connects TRBV20-1 to TRBJ2-7, with D perhaps TRBD1 (6 bases). From germline, CDR1 is DFQATT and CDR2 SNEGSKA (reference sequence). Trimming took 6 bases from V and 0 from J, leaving 18 bases between them. CDR3 length equals 15 residues. CDR3 bases: TGCAGTGCCGTCCCGAGGGACACGTACTCCTACGAGCAGTACTTC. This codes for CSAVPRDTYSYEQYF.

This clonotype was detected a few times. An end of the junction differs from the germline gene, which may be a read error. The chain links TRBV20-1 to TRBJ1-1, with D perhaps matching TRBD1 (5 bases). The CDR3 contains 14 residues. Germline V gene data show CDR1 as DFQATT and CDR2 as SNEGSKA (reference sequence). The CDR3 coding sequence is TGCAGTGCTAGAGATAATAAAAGGGGTACTGGAGCTTTCTTT. This encodes CSARDNKRGTGAFF.

This CDR3 is CASTSGRGQYF. The DNA for the CDR3 is TGTGCCAGCACTAGCGGGAGGGGGCAGTATTTT. V gene TRBV6-1 combines with J gene TRBJ2-3; 12 bases fit TRBD2. Germline CDR1 and CDR2: MNHNS and SASEGT. The J segment lost 11 bases and the V segment lost 7 bases, leaving 1 base of the junction unmatched. This CDR3 has 11 amino acids.

This clonotype was picked up a small number of times. The chain is built from TRBV10-3 and TRBJ2-5; tentatively, D is TRBD1 (6 bases). Trimming took 7 bases from V and 11 from J, leaving 20 bases between them. Germline V gene sequence: CDR1 ENHRY, CDR2 SYGVKD. The CDR3 is 13 residues long. CDR3 sequence (DNA): TGTGCCATCAACCGGGGCAGAGCCCAGGGGCAGTACTTC. Translation: CAINRGRAQGQYF.

The genes are TRBV20-1 and TRBJ1-6; D is unresolved. CDR1 is DFQATT and CDR2 is SNEGSKA in the germline V gene (reference sequence). V dropped 3 bases and J dropped 0 bases, with 18 bases sitting between them. CDR3 size: 18 residues. CDR3 nucleotide sequence: TGCAGTGCTAGGTATGGTGTAGTCGGTGGCTCCTATAATTCACCCCTCCACTTT. This encodes CSARYGVVGGSYNSPLHF.

This chain links TRBV2 with TRBJ2-1; the D gene is possibly TRBD1 (6 bases). Germline CDR1 and CDR2: SNHLY and FYNNEI. Trimming shortened V by 4 bases and J by 5 bases, and 24 bases separated the two germline ends. The CDR3 length is 18 residues. CDR3 in DNA: TGTGCCAGCAGTGTGGGAAAGTCCGGGACAAAAGTGGACAATGAGCAGTTCTTC. It codes for CASSVGKSGTKVDNEQFF.

This clonotype appeared a few times. The CDR3 nucleotides read TGTGCCAGCAGCCAAAGGTCGAGCTCTGGGGCCAACGTCCTGACTTTC. It specifies CASSQRSSSGANVLTF. The V call is TRBV7-2, the J call TRBJ2-6; no clear D. V lost 5 bases and J lost 0, with 11 bases in between. Germline values: CDR1 SGHTA, CDR2 FQGNSA. The CDR3 runs to 16 residues. The entire variable domain, with the rest obtained from reference TRBV7-2 and TRBJ2-6, is as follows: GAGVSQSPSNKVTEKGKDVELRCDPISGHTALYWYRQSLGQGLEFLIYFQGNSAPDKSGLPSDRFSAERTGGSVSTLTIQRTQQEDSAVYLCASSQRSSSGANVLTFGAGSRLTVL.

The chain links TRBV5-6 to TRBJ2-1; D might be TRBD2 (6 bases). Trimming removed 4 bases at V and 6 bases at J, with 32 bases between. The germline V gene encodes CDR1 SGHDT and CDR2 YYEEEE. This CDR3 contains 20 residues. CDR3 DNA sequence: TGTGCCAGCAGCCCCCTGGACCTCCGGGACTCCTCGGGGAGAGGCAATGAGCAGTTCTTC. Its translation: CASSPLDLRDSSGRGNEQFF. The entire variable domain, with the rest obtained from reference TRBV5-6 and TRBJ2-1, is as follows: DAGVTQSPTHLIKTRGQQVTLRCSPKSGHDTVSWYQQALGQGPQFIFQYYEEEERQRGNFPDRFSGHQFPNYSSELNVNALLLGDSALYLCASSPLDLRDSSGRGNEQFFGPGTRLTVL.

The chain uses TRBV18 and TRBJ1-2; unclear D gene. The CDR3 totals 14 residues. Germline loops: CDR1 KGHSH, CDR2 LQKENI. V lost 0 bases, J lost 4 bases, and 9 bases lay in between. CDR3 sequence (DNA): TGTGCCAGCTCACCACCCCAACAGACCTATGGCTACACCTTC. Amino acids: CASSPPQQTYGYTF.

The chain is built from TRBV27 and TRBJ2-5, with 11 nucleotides matching TRBD2. The germline CDR1 and CDR2 sequences are MNHEY and SMNVEV (reference sequence). The CDR3 contains 17 residues. V was clipped by 4 bases and J by 9 bases; unmatched bases: 16. CDR3: CASSSRGLAGERWAQYF. The CDR3 DNA sequence: TGTGCCAGCAGTTCCAGAGGACTAGCGGGTGAGAGGTGGGCCCAGTACTTC.

This clonotype appeared a single time. This sequence joins TRBV27 and TRBJ2-6; a possible D gene is TRBD1 (6 bases). This CDR3 spans 16 amino acids. Trimming cost V 6 bases and J 0 bases, with 12 bases left between them. The germline gives CDR1 MNHEY, CDR2 SMNVEV (reference sequence). CDR3 in DNA: TGTGCCAGCAGGGACAGTGCCCACTCTGGGGCCAACGTCCTGACTTTC. Protein product: CASRDSAHSGANVLTF.

This clonotype was found a few times. This chain connects TRBV12-3 or TRBV12-4 to TRBJ2-1, with D perhaps being TRBD1 or TRBD2 (5 bases each). Trimming pared 6 bases from V and 2 bases from J, leaving 17 bases between. The CDR3 is made up of 16 amino acids. The CDR3 is CASSQGRAETYNEQFF. The CDR3 DNA is TGTGCCAGCAGCCAGGGACGAGCTGAAACCTACAATGAGCAGTTCTTC.

The sample holds a few counts of this clonotype. The rearrangement uses TRBV4-1 and TRBJ2-4; 9 bases match TRBD1. Looked up from germline, CDR1 is MGHRA and CDR2 is YSYEKL. Trimming took 3 bases from V and 1 from J; bases not matched to a gene: 16. This CDR3 is built from 20 residues. The CDR3 nucleotides read TGCGCCAGCAGCCAGGAGGGTGGGACAGGGCCCCGTCGGGCCAAAAACATTCAGTACTTC. Its protein product is CASSQEGGTGPRRAKNIQYF.

The J gene is TRBJ2-5, the V gene TRBV15; TRBD2 aligns across 13 bases. The CDR3 is 18 amino acids. Germline V gene data show CDR1 as LNHNV and CDR2 as YYDKDF (reference sequence). The V gene end was trimmed by 1 base and the J gene end by 5 bases; junction bases not matched to a gene: 10. Here the CDR3 reads CATSRALTSGRSRETQYF. CDR3 DNA sequence: TGTGCCACCAGCAGAGCCTTGACTAGCGGGAGGTCTCGGGAGACCCAGTACTTC.

Points on this clonotype: A read error may be the cause here, since a much bigger clone is one base away. V gene TRBV10-3 combines with J gene TRBJ2-6, with unresolved D. V was shortened by 2 bases and J by 10 bases, with 15 bases between the two germline ends. The CDR3 is 15 amino acids. Germline V CDR1 and CDR2: ENHRY, SYGVKD. The CDR3 loop reads CAISEPARSPNVLTF. In DNA, the CDR3 is TGTGCCATCAGTGAGCCAGCTCGGTCTCCTAACGTCCTGACTTTC.

Remarks on this clonotype: At one end, the junction sequence differs from germline, possibly due to a read error. The J gene is TRBJ1-5, the V gene TRBV20-1; unclear D gene. The CDR3 covers 14 residues. From germline, CDR1 is DFQATT and CDR2 SNEGSKA (reference sequence). CDR3 sequence: CSARGGVGNQPRHF. Written as DNA, the CDR3 is TGCAGTGCTAGGGGAGGCGTTGGCAATCAGCCCCGGCATTTT.

The V gene is TRBV30, the J gene TRBJ2-7; D not resolved. The V gene lost 1 base and the J gene lost 4 bases, with 5 bases spanning the gap. Germline V gene lookup returns CDR1 GTSNPN and CDR2 SVGIG (reference sequence). This CDR3 region has 11 residues. In DNA form, the CDR3 reads TGTGCCTGGAGTGCATCTTACGAGCAGTACTTC. Residues: CAWSASYEQYF. Full variable domain (remainder filled in from reference TRBV30 and TRBJ2-7): SQTIHQWPATLVQPVGSPLSLECTVEGTSNPNLYWYRQAAGRGLQLLFYSVGIGQISSEVPQNLSASRPQDRQFILSSKKLLLSDSGFYLCAWSASYEQYFGPGTRLTVT.

The chain links TRBV6-2 or TRBV6-3 to TRBJ1-1; 8 bases fit TRBD1. J lost 4 bases, V lost 5 bases, and 9 bases had no gene match. The V gene's germline CDR1 is MNHEY and CDR2 SVGEGT. The CDR3 is 15 residues long. CDR3 nucleotide sequence: TGTGCCAGCAGTCCCAAGACAGGGGCGATCACTGAAGCTTTCTTT. It yields the protein CASSPKTGAITEAFF.

The chain is built from TRBV27 and TRBJ1-5; D gene uncertain. The V gene lost 6 bases and the J gene lost 0 bases, with 6 bases spanning the gap. The CDR3 covers 13 residues. Per the germline V gene, CDR1 is MNHEY and CDR2 is SMNVEV (reference sequence). The CDR3 protein is CASRRYSNQPQHF. CDR3 nucleotide sequence: TGTGCCAGCAGGCGATATAGCAATCAGCCCCAGCATTTT.

This clonotype was picked up a small number of times. The chain uses TRBV5-1 and TRBJ2-1; 7 bases agree with TRBD2. V was pared by 1 base and J by 5 bases, with 6 bases of the junction left unmatched. CDR1 and CDR2 from the germline V gene are SGHRS and YFSETQ. This CDR3 comprises 15 residues. The CDR3 loop is CASSLLQRGDNEQFF. The CDR3 nucleotides read TGCGCCAGCAGCTTGCTCCAGCGGGGTGACAATGAGCAGTTCTTC.

This clonotype has just a few counts. The CDR3 DNA reads as TGTGCCAGCAGCCCTGGACAGTTTGAAGGCTACACCTTC. This translates into CASSPGQFEGYTF. The gene calls are TRBV7-9 and TRBJ1-2; D is perhaps TRBD1 (6 bases). The CDR3 consists of 13 residues. Trimming took off 5 bases at V and 8 bases at J, with 15 bases between the two ends. Germline V gives CDR1 SEHNR, CDR2 FQNEAQ (reference sequence). Drawing the rest from reference TRBV7-9 and TRBJ1-2, the complete variable domain is DTGVSQNPRHKITKRGQNVTFRCDPISEHNRLYWYRQTLGQGPEFLTYFQNEAQLEKSRLLSDRFSAERPKGSFSTLEIQRTEQGDSAMYLCASSPGQFEGYTFGSGTRLTVV.